These 13 T cell receptor beta chains share one sample of origin, sequenced in a study of T cells in Graves' hyperthyroidism and ophthalmopathy (dated by TCRdb to about 2019). Receptor libraries were prepared by multiplex PCR. Sequencing was carried out with an Illumina HiSeq 2000. The TCR beta CDR3 regions were amplified from RNA transcripts. A first-round RT-PCR of the TCR CDR3 used the HTBI primer set with the Qiagen OneStep RT-PCR kit. TCRdb itself trimmed the public reads at Q25 with fastp, ran MiXCR and retained productive beta chains. Each entry is one CDR3 protein sequence, shown with its most common DNA and genes. The sample records a few hundred thousand distinct CDR3 sequences, about 45% of which are singletons. The ten largest make up 8.2% of the sample. Sequenced: peripheral blood or thyroid tissue (not recorded which). The receptors shown here come from a woman aged 18-29 years with Graves' hyperthyroidism. Donor details come from another sample of the same person, matched by shared clones.

V gene TRBV11-2 combines with J gene TRBJ1-2, with a tentative D call TRBD1 (5 bases). Germline V CDR1 and CDR2: SGHAT, FQNNGV. This CDR3 region has 13 residues. V dropped 8 bases and J dropped 4 bases, with 14 bases sitting between them. Here the CDR3 reads CASENRRPYGYTF. The CDR3 nucleotides are TGTGCCAGCGAGAACAGGCGCCCCTATGGCTACACCTTC.

There are many counts of this clonotype. The chain couples TRBV19 to TRBJ2-5; 7 nucleotides agree with TRBD1. Germline CDR1 and CDR2: LNHDA and SQIVND (reference sequence). CDR3 length: 14 residues. The V segment lost 5 bases and the J segment 2 bases; nucleotides outside the gene matches: 5. The CDR3 spells CASSSRQGQETQYF. CDR3 in DNA: TGTGCCAGTAGTTCTAGACAGGGACAAGAGACCCAGTACTTC.

The rearrangement joins TRBV20-1 to TRBJ2-7; D is uncertain. CDR3 size: 14 residues. The germline V and J ends were trimmed by 2 bases and 0 bases, with 11 bases remaining between them. Germline CDR1 and CDR2: DFQATT and SNEGSKA (reference sequence). The CDR3 coding sequence is TGCAGTGCTAGAAACATCAAGAGCTCCTACGAGCAGTACTTC. Translated, it gives CSARNIKSSYEQYF.

The rearrangement uses TRBV20-1 and TRBJ1-5, with D uncertain. The germline gives CDR1 DFQATT, CDR2 SNEGSKA (reference sequence). V lost 4 bases, J lost 5 bases, and 9 bases lay in between. The CDR3 extends over 12 amino acids. For the CDR3, the DNA is TGCAGTGCTACCACAACTGATCAGCCCCAGCATTTT. Protein sequence: CSATTTDQPQHF.

The rearrangement links TRBV6-1 to TRBJ2-7; a weak D match, TRBD1 (5 bases). The CDR3 length is 12 residues. V was cut by 8 bases and J by 5 bases, with 13 bases left in between. The germline gives CDR1 MNHNS, CDR2 SASEGT. The CDR3 region has the DNA TGTGCCAGCGGCAGGGCAGGCAACGAGCAGTACTTC. This encodes CASGRAGNEQYF.

As for this clonotype: The junction does not match germline at one end; this may be a read error. The chain has TRBV7-8 and TRBJ2-5, with D unclear. This CDR3 has 20 residues. Germline values: CDR1 SGHVS, CDR2 FQNEAQ. CDR3 DNA sequence: TGCGCCAGCAGCCAAGACGCCGTCAGGCCGCGTCGTTTCGCTCGAGAGACCCAGTACTTC. Protein sequence: CASSQDAVRPRRFARETQYF. Full variable domain (missing parts from reference TRBV7-8 and TRBJ2-5): GAGVSQSPRYKVAKRGQDVALRCDPISGHVSLFWYQQALGQGPEFLTYFQNEAQLDKSGLPSDRFFAERPEGSVSTLKIQRTQQEDSAVYLCASSQDAVRPRRFARETQYFGPGTRLLVL.

This clonotype showed up just a few times. This chain joins TRBV7-9 and TRBJ2-5; 9 bases are shared with TRBD2. J lost 5 bases, V lost 3 bases, and 7 bases had no gene match. From germline, CDR1 is SEHNR and CDR2 FQNEAQ (reference sequence). This CDR3 has 15 amino acids. This CDR3 reads CASSFIAGDGETQYF. The CDR3 DNA reads as TGTGCCAGCAGCTTCATAGCGGGAGATGGGGAGACCCAGTACTTC.

This clonotype has at least ten counts. V is TRBV6-5 and J is TRBJ1-1; no firm D call. Looked up from germline, CDR1 is MNHEY and CDR2 is SVGAGI. The V and J ends lost 6 bases and 4 bases respectively, with 12 bases between them. This CDR3 region has 13 residues. CDR3 amino acids: CASSSDWGTEAFF. CDR3 nucleotide sequence: TGTGCCAGCAGCTCGGACTGGGGCACTGAAGCTTTCTTT.

The chain links TRBV10-2 to TRBJ2-5; 9 bases map to TRBD1. From germline, CDR1 is WSHSY and CDR2 SAAADI. The trim removed 6 bases at V and 5 bases at J, leaving 4 bases unmatched. The CDR3 spans 13 residues. The CDR3 DNA is TGCGCCAGCAGATGGACAGGGGAGGAGACCCAGTACTTC. As protein: CASRWTGEETQYF.

The J gene is TRBJ1-1, the V gene TRBV20-1; D not certain. From germline, CDR1 is DFQATT and CDR2 SNEGSKA (reference sequence). The CDR3 sequence is 12 residues long. V lost 7 bases and J 4 bases, leaving 13 bases between the germline ends. CDR3 loop: CSVPEGGTEAFF. CDR3 bases: TGCAGTGTGCCGGAGGGCGGCACTGAAGCTTTCTTT.

This clonotype appeared a few times. This chain links TRBV11-2 with TRBJ1-2, with D uncertain. The CDR3 totals 13 residues. Between the trimmed V and J ends, which lost 2 bases and 7 bases, there was a span of 11 bases. Per germline, CDR1 SGHAT and CDR2 FQNNGV. CDR3: CASSLKKDLGYTF. DNA for the CDR3: TGTGCCAGCAGCTTAAAGAAGGACCTTGGCTACACCTTC.

The V and J genes are TRBV20-1 and TRBJ2-7; D could derive from TRBD1 or TRBD2 (5 bases each). The germline gives CDR1 DFQATT, CDR2 SNEGSKA (reference sequence). The CDR3 extends over 16 amino acids. V dropped 3 bases and J dropped 5 bases, with 23 bases sitting between them. CDR3 bases: TGCAGTGCTAGGGGGACGGGGAAGGCCTCTGGGAACGAGCAGTACTTC. Translation gives CSARGTGKASGNEQYF.

The V call is TRBV10-3, the J call TRBJ2-7, with 7 bases identical to TRBD1. V lost 4 bases and J lost 5; bases outside the gene matches: 11. Germline V gives CDR1 ENHRY, CDR2 SYGVKD. The CDR3 loop spans 15 amino acids. The CDR3 nucleotides read TGTGCCATCAGTGGAGGAGATACGCAGGGGGACGAGCAGTACTTC. It specifies CAISGGDTQGDEQYF.